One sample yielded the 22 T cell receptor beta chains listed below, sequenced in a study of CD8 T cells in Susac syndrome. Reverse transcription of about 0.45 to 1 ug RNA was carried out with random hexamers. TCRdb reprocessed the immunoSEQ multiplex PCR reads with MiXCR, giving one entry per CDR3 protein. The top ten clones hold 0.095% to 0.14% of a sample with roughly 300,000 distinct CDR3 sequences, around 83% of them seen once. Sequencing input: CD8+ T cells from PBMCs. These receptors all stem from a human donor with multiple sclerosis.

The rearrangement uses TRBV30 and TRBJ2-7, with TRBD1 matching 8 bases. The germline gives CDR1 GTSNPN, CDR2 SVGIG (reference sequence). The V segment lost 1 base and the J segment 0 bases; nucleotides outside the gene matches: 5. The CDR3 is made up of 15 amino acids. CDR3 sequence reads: CAWSAGQASSYEQYF. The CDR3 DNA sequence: TGTGCCTGGAGTGCGGGACAGGCGAGCTCCTACGAGCAGTACTTC.

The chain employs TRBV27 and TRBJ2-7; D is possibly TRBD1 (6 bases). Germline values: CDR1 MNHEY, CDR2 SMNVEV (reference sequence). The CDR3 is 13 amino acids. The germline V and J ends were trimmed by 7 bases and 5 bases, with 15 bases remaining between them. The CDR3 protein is CASNVQGSDEQYF. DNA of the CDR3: TGTGCCAGCAACGTACAGGGTAGCGACGAGCAGTACTTC.

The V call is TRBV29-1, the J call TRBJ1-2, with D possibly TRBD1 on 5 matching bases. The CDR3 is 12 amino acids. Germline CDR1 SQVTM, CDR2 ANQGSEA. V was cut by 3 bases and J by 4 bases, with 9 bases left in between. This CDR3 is CSVDGGGYGYTF. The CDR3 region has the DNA TGCAGCGTTGATGGGGGAGGCTATGGCTACACCTTC.

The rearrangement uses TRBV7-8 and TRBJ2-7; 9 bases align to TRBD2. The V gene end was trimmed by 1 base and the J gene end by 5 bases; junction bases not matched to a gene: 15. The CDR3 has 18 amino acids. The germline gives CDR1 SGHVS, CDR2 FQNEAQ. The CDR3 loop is CASSLVRSGGRADHEQYF. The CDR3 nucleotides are TGTGCCAGCAGCTTAGTAAGGTCGGGCGGGAGGGCCGACCACGAGCAGTACTTC.

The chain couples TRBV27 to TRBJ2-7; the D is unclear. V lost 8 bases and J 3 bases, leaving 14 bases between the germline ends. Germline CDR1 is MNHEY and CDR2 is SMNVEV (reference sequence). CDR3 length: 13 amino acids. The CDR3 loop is CASRPGSYYEQYF. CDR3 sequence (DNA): TGTGCCAGCCGCCCCGGCAGTTACTACGAGCAGTACTTC.

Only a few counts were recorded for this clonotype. The CDR3 DNA is TGTGCCAGACGACTAGTGCGGTCCTACGAGCAGTACTTC. Its translation: CARRLVRSYEQYF. This chain connects TRBV27 to TRBJ2-7; D possibly corresponds to TRBD2 (6 bases). V lost 9 bases, J lost 1 base, and 13 bases lay in between. The CDR3 has 13 residues. CDR1 and CDR2 from the germline V gene are MNHEY and SMNVEV (reference sequence).

CDR3 sequence reads: CASSLGPLWEEAFF. In nucleotides, the CDR3 is TGCGCCAGCAGCTTGGGCCCCCTCTGGGAGGAAGCTTTCTTT. This rearrangement joins TRBV5-1 to TRBJ1-1; no definite D call. V dropped 0 bases and J dropped 8 bases, with 14 bases sitting between them. Germline V lookup: CDR1 SGHRS, CDR2 YFSETQ. The CDR3 is made up of 14 amino acids.

The CDR3 sequence is CASSVRPQARQGINYGYTF. In DNA, the CDR3 is TGTGCCAGCAGCGTACGACCGCAGGCCCGACAGGGAATCAACTATGGCTACACCTTC. The chain recombines TRBV9 with TRBJ1-2; 7 bases match TRBD1. The CDR3 has 19 amino acids. Per germline, CDR1 SGDLS and CDR2 YYNGEE. V trimming: 1 base; J trimming: 2 bases; junction bases outside the gene matches: 17.

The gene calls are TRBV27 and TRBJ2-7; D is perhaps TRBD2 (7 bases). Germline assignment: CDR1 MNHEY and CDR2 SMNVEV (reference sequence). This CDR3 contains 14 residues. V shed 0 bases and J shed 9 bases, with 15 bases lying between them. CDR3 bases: TGTGCCAGCAGTTTATCGGACGGGGGGCAGGCGCAGTACTTC. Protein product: CASSLSDGGQAQYF.

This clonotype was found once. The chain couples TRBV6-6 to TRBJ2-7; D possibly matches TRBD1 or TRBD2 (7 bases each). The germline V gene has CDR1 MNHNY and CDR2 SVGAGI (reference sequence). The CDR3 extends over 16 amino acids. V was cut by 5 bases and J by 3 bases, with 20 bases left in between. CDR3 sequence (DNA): TGTGCCAGCAGTAGCAGGGGGGGGGCCCCCTTCTACGAGCAGTACTTC. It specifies CASSSRGGAPFYEQYF.

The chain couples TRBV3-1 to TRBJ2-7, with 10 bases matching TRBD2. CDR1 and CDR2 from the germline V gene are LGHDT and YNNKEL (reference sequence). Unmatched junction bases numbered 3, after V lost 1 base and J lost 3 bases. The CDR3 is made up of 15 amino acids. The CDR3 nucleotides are TGTGCCAGCAGCCAAGGGACTAGCGGTCTCTACGAGCAGTACTTC. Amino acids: CASSQGTSGLYEQYF.

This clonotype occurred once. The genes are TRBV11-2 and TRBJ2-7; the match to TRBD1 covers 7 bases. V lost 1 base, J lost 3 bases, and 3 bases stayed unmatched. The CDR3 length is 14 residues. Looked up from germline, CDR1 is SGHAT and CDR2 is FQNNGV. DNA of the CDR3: TGTGCCAGCAGCTTAGGGGGACAGCTCTACGAGCAGTACTTC. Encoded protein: CASSLGGQLYEQYF.

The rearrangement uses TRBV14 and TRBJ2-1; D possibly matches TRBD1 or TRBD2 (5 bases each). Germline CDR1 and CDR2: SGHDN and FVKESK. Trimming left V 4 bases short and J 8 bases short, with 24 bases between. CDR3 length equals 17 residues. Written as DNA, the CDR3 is TGTGCCAGCAGCCCCCTCCAGGGACGACATAAAGGGGATGAGCAGTTCTTC. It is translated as CASSPLQGRHKGDEQFF.

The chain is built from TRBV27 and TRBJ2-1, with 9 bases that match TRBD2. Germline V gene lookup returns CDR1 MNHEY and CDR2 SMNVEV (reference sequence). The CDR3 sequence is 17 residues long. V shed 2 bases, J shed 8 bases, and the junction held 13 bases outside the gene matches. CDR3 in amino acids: CASSLLGLAFSADEQFF. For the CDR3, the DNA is TGTGCCAGCAGTTTACTGGGACTAGCCTTTTCTGCGGATGAGCAGTTCTTC.

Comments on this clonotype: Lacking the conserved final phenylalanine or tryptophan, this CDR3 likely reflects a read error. In nucleotides, the CDR3 is TGTGCCAGCACCGACTCCTACAATGAGCAGTTCTTG. Translated, it gives CASTDSYNEQFL. The gene calls are TRBV27 and TRBJ2-1; D not certain. The CDR3 covers 12 residues. V lost 7 bases and J 0 bases, leaving 4 bases between the germline ends. Germline V gives CDR1 MNHEY, CDR2 SMNVEV (reference sequence).

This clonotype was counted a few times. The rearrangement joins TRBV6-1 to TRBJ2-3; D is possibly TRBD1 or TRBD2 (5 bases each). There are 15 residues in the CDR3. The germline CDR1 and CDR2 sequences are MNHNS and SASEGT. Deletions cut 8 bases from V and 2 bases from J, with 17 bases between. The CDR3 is CASSDLPGPTDTQYF. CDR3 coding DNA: TGTGCCAGCTCCGACCTTCCGGGACCCACAGATACGCAGTATTTT.

The CDR3 region is CASSLGRGRGRTEAFF. The CDR3, as DNA: TGTGCCAGCAGCTTAGGTCGGGGACGGGGTAGGACTGAAGCTTTCTTT. The V and J genes are TRBV7-9 and TRBJ1-1, with D perhaps TRBD1 (5 bases). Germline values: CDR1 SEHNR, CDR2 FQNEAQ (reference sequence). V lost 1 base and J lost 5, with 17 bases in between. The CDR3 sequence is 16 residues long. Based on the CDR3 plus reference TRBV7-9 and TRBJ1-1, the full variable domain is DTGVSQNPRHKITKRGQNVTFRCDPISEHNRLYWYRQTLGQGPEFLTYFQNEAQLEKSRLLSDRFSAERPKGSFSTLEIQRTEQGDSAMYLCASSLGRGRGRTEAFFGQGTRLTVV.

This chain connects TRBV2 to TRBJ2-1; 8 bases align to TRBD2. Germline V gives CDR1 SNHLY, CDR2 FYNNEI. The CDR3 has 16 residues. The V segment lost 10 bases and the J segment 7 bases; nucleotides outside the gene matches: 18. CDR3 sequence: CATGGDPGLSRNEQFF. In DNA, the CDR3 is TGTGCCACCGGGGGGGACCCGGGACTTAGCAGGAATGAGCAGTTCTTC.

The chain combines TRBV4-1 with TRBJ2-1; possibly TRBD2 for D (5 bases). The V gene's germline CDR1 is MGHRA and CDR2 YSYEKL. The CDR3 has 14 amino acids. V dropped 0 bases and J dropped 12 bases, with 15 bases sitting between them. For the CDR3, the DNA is TGCGCCAGCAGCCAAGATCTTGACTTAGAGGGGCAGTTCTTC. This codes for CASSQDLDLEGQFF.

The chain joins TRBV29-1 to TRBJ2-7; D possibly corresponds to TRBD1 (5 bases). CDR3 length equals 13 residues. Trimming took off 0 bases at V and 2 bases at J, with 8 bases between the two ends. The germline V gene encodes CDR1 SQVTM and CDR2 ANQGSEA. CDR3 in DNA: TGCAGCGTTGAAGAAGGGGTACCCTACGAGCAGTACTTC. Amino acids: CSVEEGVPYEQYF.

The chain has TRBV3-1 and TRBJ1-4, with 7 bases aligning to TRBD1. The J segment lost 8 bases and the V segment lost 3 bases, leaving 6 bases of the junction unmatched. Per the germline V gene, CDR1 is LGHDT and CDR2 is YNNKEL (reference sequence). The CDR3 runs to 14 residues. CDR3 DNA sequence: TGTGCCAGCAGCCAGAAGACAGGGTGGGAAAAACTGTTTTTT. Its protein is CASSQKTGWEKLFF.

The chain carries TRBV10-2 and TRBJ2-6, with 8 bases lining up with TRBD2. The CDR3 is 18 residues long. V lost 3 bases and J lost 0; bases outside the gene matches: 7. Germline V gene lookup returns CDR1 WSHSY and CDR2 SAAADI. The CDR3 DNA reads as TGCGCCAGCAGTGATCCGCGGGGGGTGTTCTCTGGGGCCAACGTCCTGACTTTC. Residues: CASSDPRGVFSGANVLTF.